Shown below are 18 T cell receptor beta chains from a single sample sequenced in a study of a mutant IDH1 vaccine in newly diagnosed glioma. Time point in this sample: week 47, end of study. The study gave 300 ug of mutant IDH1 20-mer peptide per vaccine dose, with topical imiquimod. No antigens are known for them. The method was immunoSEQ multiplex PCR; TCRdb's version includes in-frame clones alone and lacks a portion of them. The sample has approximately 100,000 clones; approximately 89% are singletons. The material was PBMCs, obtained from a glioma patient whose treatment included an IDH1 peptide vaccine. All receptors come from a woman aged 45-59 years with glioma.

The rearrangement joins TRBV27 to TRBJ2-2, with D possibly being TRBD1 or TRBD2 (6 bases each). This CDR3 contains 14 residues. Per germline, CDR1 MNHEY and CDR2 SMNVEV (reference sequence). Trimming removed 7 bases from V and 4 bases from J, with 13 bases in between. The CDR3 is CASNPGAGTGELFF. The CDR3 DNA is TGTGCCAGCAACCCGGGGGCTGGCACCGGGGAGCTGTTTTTT.

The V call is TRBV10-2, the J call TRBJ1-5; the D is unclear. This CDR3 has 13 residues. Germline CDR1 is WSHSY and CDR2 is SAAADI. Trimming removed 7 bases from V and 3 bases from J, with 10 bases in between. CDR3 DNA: TGCGCCAGCAACAGCGAATACAATCAGCCCCAGCATTTT. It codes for CASNSEYNQPQHF.

Here the CDR3 reads CASSQDGRFLYEQYF. Written as DNA, the CDR3 is TGCGCCAGCAGCCAAGATGGGCGATTCCTCTACGAGCAGTACTTC. The gene calls are TRBV4-1 and TRBJ2-5; no clear D gene. The DNA end is more similar to TRBJ2-7, so the J call may be wrong. The CDR3 contains 15 residues. CDR1 is MGHRA and CDR2 is YSYEKL in the germline V gene.

CDR3 region: CASSLMLAGANEQFF. The CDR3 nucleotides are TGTGCCAGCAGCTTAATGCTAGCGGGAGCCAATGAGCAGTTCTTC. V is TRBV7-3 and J is TRBJ2-1, with 10 bases fitting TRBD2. V lost 1 base, J lost 6 bases, and 3 bases stayed unmatched. Germline-derived CDR1 and CDR2 are SGHTA and FQGTGA. The CDR3 is 15 residues long.

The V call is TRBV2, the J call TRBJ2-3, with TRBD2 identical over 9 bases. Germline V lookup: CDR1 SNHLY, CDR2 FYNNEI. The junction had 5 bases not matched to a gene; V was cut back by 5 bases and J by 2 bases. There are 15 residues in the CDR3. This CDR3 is CASSLAGVLTDTQYF. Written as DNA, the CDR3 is TGTGCCAGCAGTTTAGCGGGAGTCCTCACAGATACGCAGTATTTT.

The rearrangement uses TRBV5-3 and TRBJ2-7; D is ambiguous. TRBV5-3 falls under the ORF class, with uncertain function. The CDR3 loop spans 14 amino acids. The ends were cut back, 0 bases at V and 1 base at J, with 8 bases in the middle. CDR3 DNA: TGTGCCAGAAGCTTGGAAATGGAATCCTACGAGCAGTACTTC. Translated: CARSLEMESYEQYF.

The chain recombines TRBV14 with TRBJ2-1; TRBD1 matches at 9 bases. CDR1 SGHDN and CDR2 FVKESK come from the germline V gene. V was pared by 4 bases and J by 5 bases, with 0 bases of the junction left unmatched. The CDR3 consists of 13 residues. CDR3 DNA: TGTGCCAGCAGCCGGGACAGGGACAATGAGCAGTTCTTC. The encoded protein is CASSRDRDNEQFF.

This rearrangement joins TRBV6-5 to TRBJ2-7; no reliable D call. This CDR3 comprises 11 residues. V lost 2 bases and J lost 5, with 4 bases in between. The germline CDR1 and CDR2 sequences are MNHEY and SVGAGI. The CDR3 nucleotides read TGTGCCAGCAGTTACGCGCACGAGCAGTACTTC. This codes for CASSYAHEQYF.

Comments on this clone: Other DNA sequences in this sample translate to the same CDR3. The CDR3 DNA reads TGCGCCAGCAGTAGACAGGCTAATCAGCCCCAGCATTTT. Amino acids: CASSRQANQPQHF. This rearrangement joins TRBV4-1 to TRBJ1-5, with D tentatively TRBD1 (6 bases). The CDR3 runs to 13 residues. V gave up 6 bases and J gave up 4 bases, with 10 bases separating them. Germline V gene sequence: CDR1 MGHRA, CDR2 YSYEKL.

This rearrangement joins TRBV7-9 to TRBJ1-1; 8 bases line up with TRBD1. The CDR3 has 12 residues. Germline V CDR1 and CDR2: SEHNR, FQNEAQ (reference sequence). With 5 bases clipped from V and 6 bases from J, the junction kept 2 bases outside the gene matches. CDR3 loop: CASSLQGAEAFF. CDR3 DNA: TGTGCCAGCAGCCTACAGGGGGCTGAAGCTTTCTTT.

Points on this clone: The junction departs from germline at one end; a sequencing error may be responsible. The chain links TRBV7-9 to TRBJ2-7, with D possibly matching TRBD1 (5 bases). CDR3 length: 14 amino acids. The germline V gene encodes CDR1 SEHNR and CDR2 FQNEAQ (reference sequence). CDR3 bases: TGTGCCAGCAGCCTGCAGGGTAGCTCCCACGAGCAGTACTTC. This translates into CASSLQGSSHEQYF.

The CDR3 region has the DNA TGCGCCAGCAGCGCGGCGTCGGTTGAGCAGTTCTTC. This encodes CASSAASVEQFF. This sequence joins TRBV5-1 and TRBJ2-1; D is uncertain. The V gene lost 4 bases and the J gene lost 9 bases, with 11 bases spanning the gap. The CDR3 has 12 residues. Germline V gives CDR1 SGHRS, CDR2 YFSETQ.

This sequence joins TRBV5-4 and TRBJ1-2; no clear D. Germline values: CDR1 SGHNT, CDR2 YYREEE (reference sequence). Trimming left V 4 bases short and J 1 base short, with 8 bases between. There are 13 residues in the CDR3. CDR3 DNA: TGTGCCAGCAGCATCCGGGTTAACTATGGCTACACCTTC. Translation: CASSIRVNYGYTF. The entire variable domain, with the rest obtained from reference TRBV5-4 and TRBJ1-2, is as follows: ETGVTQSPTHLIKTRGQQVTLRCSSQSGHNTVSWYQQALGQGPQFIFQYYREEENGRGNFPPRFSGLQFPNYSSELNVNALELDDSALYLCASSIRVNYGYTFGSGTRLTVV.

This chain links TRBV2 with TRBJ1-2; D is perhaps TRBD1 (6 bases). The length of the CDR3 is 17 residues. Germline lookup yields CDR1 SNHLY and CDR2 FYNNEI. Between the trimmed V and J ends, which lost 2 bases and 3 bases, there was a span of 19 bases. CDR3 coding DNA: TGTGCCAGCAGTGAAAGGGACAACCCGCTCGAGGACTATGGCTACACCTTC. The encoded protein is CASSERDNPLEDYGYTF.

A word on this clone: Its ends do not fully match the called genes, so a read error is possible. The CDR3 loop reads CASSYSKTGELFF. Written as DNA, the CDR3 is TGTGCCAGCAGTTACTCGAAGACCGGGGAGCTGTTTTTT. The chain has TRBV6-5 and TRBJ2-2; D uncertain. Germline-derived CDR1 and CDR2 are MNHEY and SVGAGI. The CDR3 length is 13 residues.

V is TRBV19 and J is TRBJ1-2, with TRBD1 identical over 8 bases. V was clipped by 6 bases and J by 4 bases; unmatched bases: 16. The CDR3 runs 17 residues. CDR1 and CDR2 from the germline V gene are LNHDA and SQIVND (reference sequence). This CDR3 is CASSPSLSTGEIYGYTF. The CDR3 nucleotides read TGTGCCAGTAGCCCTTCCCTCTCGACAGGGGAGATCTATGGCTACACCTTC.

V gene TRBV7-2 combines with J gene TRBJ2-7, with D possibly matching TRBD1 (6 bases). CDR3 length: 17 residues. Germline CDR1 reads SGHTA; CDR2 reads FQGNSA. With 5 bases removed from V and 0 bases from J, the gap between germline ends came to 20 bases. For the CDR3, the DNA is TGTGCCAGCAGCATAACTAGAACCAGGACAGTCTCCTACGAGCAGTACTTC. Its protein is CASSITRTRTVSYEQYF. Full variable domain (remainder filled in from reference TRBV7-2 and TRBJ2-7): GAGVSQSPSNKVTEKGKDVELRCDPISGHTALYWYRQSLGQGLEFLIYFQGNSAPDKSGLPSDRFSAERTGGSVSTLTIQRTQQEDSAVYLCASSITRTRTVSYEQYFGPGTRLTVT.

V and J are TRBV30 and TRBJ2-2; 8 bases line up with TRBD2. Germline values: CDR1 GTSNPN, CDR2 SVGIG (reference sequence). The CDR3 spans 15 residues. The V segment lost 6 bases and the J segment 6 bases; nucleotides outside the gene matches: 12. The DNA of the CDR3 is TGTGCCTGCGACTTTCTTAGCGGGATCGCCGGGGAGCTGTTTTTT. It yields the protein CACDFLSGIAGELFF.